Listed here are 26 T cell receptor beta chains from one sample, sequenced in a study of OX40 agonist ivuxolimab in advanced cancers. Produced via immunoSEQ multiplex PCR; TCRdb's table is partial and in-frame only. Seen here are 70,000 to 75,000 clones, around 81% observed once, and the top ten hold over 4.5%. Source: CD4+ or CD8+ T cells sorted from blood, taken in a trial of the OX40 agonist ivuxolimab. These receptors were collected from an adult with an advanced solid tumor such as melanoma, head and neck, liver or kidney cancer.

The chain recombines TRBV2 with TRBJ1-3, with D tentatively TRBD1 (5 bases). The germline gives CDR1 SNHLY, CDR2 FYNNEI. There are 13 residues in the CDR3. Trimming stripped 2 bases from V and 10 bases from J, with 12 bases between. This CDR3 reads CASSETPRGTIYF. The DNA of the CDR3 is TGTGCCAGCAGTGAAACACCGCGGGGGACCATATATTTT.

Here the CDR3 DNA reads TGTGCCAGCAGCTTGGGCCAGGGAAATGTCCTGACTTTC. This translates into CASSLGQGNVLTF. The chain links TRBV7-2 to TRBJ2-6; a possible D gene is TRBD1 (5 bases). V was clipped by 3 bases and J by 13 bases, with 13 bases between them. The germline V gene encodes CDR1 SGHTA and CDR2 FQGNSA. This CDR3 is built from 13 residues.

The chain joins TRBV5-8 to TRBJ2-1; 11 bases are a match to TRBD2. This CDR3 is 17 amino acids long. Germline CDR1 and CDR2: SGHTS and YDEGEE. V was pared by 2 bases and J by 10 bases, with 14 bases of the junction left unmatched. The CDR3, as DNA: TGTGCCAGCAGCTTAACCCCAACTAGCGGGAGATCAGGGGAGCAGTTCTTC. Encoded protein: CASSLTPTSGRSGEQFF.

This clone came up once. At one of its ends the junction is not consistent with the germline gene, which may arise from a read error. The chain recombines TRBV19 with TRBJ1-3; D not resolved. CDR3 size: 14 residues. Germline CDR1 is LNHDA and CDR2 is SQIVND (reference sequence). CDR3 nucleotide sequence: TGTGCCTGTAGCCGGGCCCCGTCTGGAAACACCATATATTTT. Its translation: CACSRAPSGNTIYF. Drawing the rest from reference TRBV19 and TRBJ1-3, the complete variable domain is DGGITQSPKYLFRKEGQNVTLSCEQNLNHDAMYWYRQDPGQGLRLIYYSQIVNDFQKGDIAEGYSVSREKKESFPLTVTSAQKNPTAFYLCACSRAPSGNTIYFGEGSWLTVV.

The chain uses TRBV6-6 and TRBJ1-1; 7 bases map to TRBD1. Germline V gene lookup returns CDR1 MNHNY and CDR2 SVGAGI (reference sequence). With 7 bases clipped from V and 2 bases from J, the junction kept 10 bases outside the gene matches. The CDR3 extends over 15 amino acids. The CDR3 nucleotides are TGTGCCAGCAAAACCGCGACAGGGAGAAACACTGAAGCTTTCTTT. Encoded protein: CASKTATGRNTEAFF.

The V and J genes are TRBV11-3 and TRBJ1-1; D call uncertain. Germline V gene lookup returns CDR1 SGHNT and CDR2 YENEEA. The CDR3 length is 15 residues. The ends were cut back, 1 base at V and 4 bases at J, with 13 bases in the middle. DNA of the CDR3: TGTGCCAGCAGCTTAGGCGCGGGGAGGAGCACTGAAGCTTTCTTT. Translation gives CASSLGAGRSTEAFF.

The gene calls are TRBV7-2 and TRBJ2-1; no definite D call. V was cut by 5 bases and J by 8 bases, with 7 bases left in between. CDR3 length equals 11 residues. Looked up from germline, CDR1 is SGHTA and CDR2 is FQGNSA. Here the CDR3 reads CASSLSYEQFF. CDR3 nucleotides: TGTGCCAGCAGCCTAAGCTATGAGCAGTTCTTC.

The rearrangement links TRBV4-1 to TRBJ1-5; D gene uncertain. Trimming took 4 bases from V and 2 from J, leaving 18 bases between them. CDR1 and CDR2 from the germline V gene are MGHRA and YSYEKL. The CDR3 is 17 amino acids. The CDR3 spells CASSLTTNLGGNQPQHF. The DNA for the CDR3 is TGCGCCAGCAGCCTGACGACTAACCTCGGAGGCAATCAGCCCCAGCATTTT.

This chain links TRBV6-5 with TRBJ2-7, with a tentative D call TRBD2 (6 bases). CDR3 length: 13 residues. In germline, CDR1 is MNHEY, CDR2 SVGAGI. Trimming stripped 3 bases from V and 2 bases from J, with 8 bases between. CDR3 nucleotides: TGTGCCAGCAGTTATGGGGGGACCTACGAGCAGTACTTC. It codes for CASSYGGTYEQYF.

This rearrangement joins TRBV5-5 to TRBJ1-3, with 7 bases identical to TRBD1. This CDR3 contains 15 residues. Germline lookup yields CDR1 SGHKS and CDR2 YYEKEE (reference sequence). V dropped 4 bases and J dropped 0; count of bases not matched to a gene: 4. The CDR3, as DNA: TGTGCCAGCAGCCGGGACAGACCCTCTGGAAACACCATATATTTT. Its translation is CASSRDRPSGNTIYF.

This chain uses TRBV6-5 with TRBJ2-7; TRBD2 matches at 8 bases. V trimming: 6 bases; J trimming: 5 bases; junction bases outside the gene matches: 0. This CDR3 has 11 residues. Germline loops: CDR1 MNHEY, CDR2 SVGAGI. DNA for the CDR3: TGTGCCAGCAGCGGGGGGGACGAGCAGTACTTC. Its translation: CASSGGDEQYF.

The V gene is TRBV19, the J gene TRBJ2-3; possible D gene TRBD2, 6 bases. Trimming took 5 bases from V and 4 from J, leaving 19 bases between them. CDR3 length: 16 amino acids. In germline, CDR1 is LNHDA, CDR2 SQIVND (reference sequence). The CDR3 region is CASSRLGTGNADTQYF. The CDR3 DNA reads TGTGCCAGTAGTCGTTTAGGGACTGGAAACGCAGATACGCAGTATTTT.

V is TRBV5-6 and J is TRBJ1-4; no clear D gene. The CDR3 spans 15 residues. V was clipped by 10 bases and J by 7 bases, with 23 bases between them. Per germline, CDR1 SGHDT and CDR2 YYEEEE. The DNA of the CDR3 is TGTGCCTCAGGAAGCGCAGGAGGACTTTCTGAAAAACTGTTTTTT. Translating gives CASGSAGGLSEKLFF.

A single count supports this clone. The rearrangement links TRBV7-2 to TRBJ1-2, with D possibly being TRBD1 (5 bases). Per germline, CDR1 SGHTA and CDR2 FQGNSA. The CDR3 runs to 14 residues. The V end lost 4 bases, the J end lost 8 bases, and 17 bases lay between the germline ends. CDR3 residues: CASSSDSGEKGYTF. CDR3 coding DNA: TGTGCCAGCAGCTCTGACAGTGGAGAGAAGGGCTACACCTTC. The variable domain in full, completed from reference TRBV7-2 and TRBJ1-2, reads GAGVSQSPSNKVTEKGKDVELRCDPISGHTALYWYRQSLGQGLEFLIYFQGNSAPDKSGLPSDRFSAERTGGSVSTLTIQRTQQEDSAVYLCASSSDSGEKGYTFGSGTRLTVV.

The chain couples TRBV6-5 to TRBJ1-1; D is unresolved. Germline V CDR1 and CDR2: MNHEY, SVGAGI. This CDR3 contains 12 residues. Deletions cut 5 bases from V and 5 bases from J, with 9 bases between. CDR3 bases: TGTGCCAGCAGTCACCCGTTGACTGAAGCTTTCTTT. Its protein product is CASSHPLTEAFF.

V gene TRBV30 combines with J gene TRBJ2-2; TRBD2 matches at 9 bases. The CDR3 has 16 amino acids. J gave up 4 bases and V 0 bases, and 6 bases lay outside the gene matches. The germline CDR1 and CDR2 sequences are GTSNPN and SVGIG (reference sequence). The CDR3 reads CAWSVLGSGGTGELFF. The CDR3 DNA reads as TGTGCCTGGAGTGTACTCGGTAGCGGGGGCACCGGGGAGCTGTTTTTT.

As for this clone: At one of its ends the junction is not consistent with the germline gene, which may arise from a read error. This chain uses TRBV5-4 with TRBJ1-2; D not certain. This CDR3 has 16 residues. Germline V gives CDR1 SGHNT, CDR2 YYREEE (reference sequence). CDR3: CARSLAGGNKVRGYTF. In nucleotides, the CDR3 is TGTGCCCGCAGCTTGGCCGGAGGAAACAAGGTCCGTGGCTACACCTTC.

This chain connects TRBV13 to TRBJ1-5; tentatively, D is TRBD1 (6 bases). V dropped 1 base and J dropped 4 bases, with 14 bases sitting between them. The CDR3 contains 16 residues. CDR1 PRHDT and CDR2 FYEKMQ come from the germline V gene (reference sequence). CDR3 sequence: CASSLARGQGNQPQHF. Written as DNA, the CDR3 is TGTGCCAGCAGCTTAGCGAGAGGGCAGGGGAATCAGCCCCAGCATTTT.

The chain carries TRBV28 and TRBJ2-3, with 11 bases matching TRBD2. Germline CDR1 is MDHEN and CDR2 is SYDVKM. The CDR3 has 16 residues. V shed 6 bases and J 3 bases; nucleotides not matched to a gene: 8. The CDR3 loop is CASSGPLAGVTDTQYF. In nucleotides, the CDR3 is TGTGCCAGCAGCGGGCCACTAGCGGGGGTGACAGATACGCAGTATTTT.

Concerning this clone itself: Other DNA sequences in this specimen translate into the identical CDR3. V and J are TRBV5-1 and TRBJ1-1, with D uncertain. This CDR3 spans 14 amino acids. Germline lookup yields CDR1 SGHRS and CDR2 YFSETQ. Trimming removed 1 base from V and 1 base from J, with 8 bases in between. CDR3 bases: TGCGCCAGCAGCTTGTCAGTGGGGAACACTGAAGCTTTCTTT. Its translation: CASSLSVGNTEAFF.

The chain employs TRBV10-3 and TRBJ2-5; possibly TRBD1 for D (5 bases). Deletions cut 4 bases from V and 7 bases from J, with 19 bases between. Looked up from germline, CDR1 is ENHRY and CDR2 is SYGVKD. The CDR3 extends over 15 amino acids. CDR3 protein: CAISVDIQAWRTQYF. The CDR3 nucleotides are TGTGCCATCAGTGTTGATATACAGGCCTGGAGGACCCAGTACTTC.

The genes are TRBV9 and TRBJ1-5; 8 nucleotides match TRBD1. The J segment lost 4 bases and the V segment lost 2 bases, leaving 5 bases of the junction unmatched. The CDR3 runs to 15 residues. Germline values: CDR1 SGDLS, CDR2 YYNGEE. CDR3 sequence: CASSVQGAGNQPQHF. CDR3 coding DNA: TGTGCCAGCAGCGTTCAGGGGGCTGGGAATCAGCCCCAGCATTTT.

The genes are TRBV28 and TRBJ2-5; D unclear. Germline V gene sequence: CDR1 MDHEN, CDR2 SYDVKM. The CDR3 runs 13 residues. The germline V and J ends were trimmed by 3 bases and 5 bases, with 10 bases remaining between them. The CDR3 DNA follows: TGTGCCAGCAGTTTCCCGGCCCCCGAGACCCAGTACTTC. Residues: CASSFPAPETQYF.

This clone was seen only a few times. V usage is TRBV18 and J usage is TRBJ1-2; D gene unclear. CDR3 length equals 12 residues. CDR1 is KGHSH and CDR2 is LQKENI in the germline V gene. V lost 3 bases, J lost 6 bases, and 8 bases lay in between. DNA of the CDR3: TGTGCCAGCTCACCCCGGGAGGATGGCTACACCTTC. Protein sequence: CASSPREDGYTF.

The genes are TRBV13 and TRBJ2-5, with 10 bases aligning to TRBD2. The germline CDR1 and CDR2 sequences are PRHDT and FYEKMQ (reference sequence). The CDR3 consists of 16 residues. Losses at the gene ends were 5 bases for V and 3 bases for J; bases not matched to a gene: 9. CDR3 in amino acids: CASSPRGLAGEETQYF. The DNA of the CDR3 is TGTGCCAGCAGCCCGCGGGGGCTAGCGGGAGAAGAGACCCAGTACTTC.

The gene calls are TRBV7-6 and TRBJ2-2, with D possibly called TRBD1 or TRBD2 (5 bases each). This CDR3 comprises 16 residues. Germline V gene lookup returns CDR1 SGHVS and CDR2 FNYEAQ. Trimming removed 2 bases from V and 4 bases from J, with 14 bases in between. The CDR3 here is CASSLNGVGTTGELFF. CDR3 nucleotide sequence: TGTGCCAGCAGCTTAAACGGCGTGGGGACCACCGGGGAGCTGTTTTTT. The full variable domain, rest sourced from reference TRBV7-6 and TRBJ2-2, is GAGVSQSPRYKVTKRGQDVALRCDPISGHVSLYWYRQALGQGPEFLTYFNYEAQQDKSGLPNDRFSAERPEGSISTLTIQRTEQRDSAMYRCASSLNGVGTTGELFFGEGSRLTVL.